The clone carrying this T cell receptor beta chain has ten or more counts. Its antigen is not known. The record originates from a study of T cells in Graves' hyperthyroidism and ophthalmopathy. Overall study findings and caveats: The majority of expanded thyroid clonotypes above 0.001 also appeared in blood.

RNA transcripts yielded amplified TCR beta CDR3 regions. During a first-round RT-PCR of the TCR CDR3, the HTBI primer set was used. TCRdb independently ran MiXCR on the multiplex PCR reads; one entry per CDR3 protein. Here the sample spans hundreds of thousands of distinct CDR3 sequences, around 46% being singletons. Recently diagnosed hyperthyroidism of less than 2 months' duration affected patients aged 18 to 65. Trimming took off 7 bases at V and 0 bases at J, with 7 bases between the two ends. This CDR3 is 13 amino acids long. Germline CDR1 is SNHLY and CDR2 is FYNNEI. The sequence was collected from a woman between 18 and 29 years old with Graves' hyperthyroidism. What was sequenced was peripheral blood or thyroid tissue (not recorded which). This chain links TRBV2 with TRBJ1-3; D call uncertain. The CDR3 bases are TGTGCCAGCAAGCTTAGCTCTGGAAACACCATATATTTT. Residues: CASKLSSGNTIYF.